The T cell receptor (beta chain) under discussion was sequenced for a study of blood T cell repertoires in COVID-19. As for the study in general: Sample material is recorded as cDNA or gDNA derived from T cells, B-cell-depleted T cells, or PBMCs.

V shed 6 bases and J shed 4 bases, with 10 bases lying between them. The CDR3 has 12 amino acids. Germline V gene sequence: CDR1 MNHNY, CDR2 SVGAGI (reference sequence). Here immunoSEQ multiplex PCR was the method, and the copy in TCRdb shows in-frame clones only, minus some. The sample lists about 77,000 clones; around 69% were seen once. The chain carries TRBV6-6 and TRBJ2-7; perhaps TRBD1 as D (5 bases). Sequences were obtained from peripheral blood. This clonotype originated in a man aged 70-80 years with active or convalescent COVID-19. CDR3 in DNA: TGTGCCAGCAGCCCCAGGGATTACGAGCAGTACTTC. It is translated as CASSPRDYEQYF.